Shown below are 2 T cell receptor beta chains from a single sample sequenced in a study of identical twins. TCRdb passed the 5' RACE reads through MiXCR, listing each CDR3 protein once. The sample lists fewer than 650,000 distinct CDR3 sequences, roughly 9.5% occurring once. The data were also submitted as part of a second study, on yellow fever vaccine responses in identical twins.

The sample consisted of PBMCs. The origin of the receptors is a young woman in good health.

This clonotype was seen at least ten times. The V call is TRBV29-1, the J call TRBJ1-1; perhaps TRBD1 as D (6 bases). Germline CDR1 and CDR2: SQVTM and ANQGSEA. The CDR3 is made up of 15 amino acids. V was cut by 1 base and J by 3 bases, with 15 bases left in between. In nucleotides, the CDR3 is TGCAGCGTTGAAGTTCGTGGGGGGGCTCACACTGAAGCTTTCTTT. Translated: CSVEVRGGAHTEAFF.

This clonotype was detected a few times. This rearrangement joins TRBV6-5 to TRBJ1-1; TRBD1 matches at 10 bases. The CDR3 loop spans 14 amino acids. J was trimmed by 6 bases and V by 4 bases; bases with no gene match: 5. The V gene's germline CDR1 is MNHEY and CDR2 SVGAGI. CDR3 region: CASSWGQGTAEAFF. CDR3 bases: TGTGCCAGCAGTTGGGGACAGGGGACAGCTGAAGCTTTCTTT.